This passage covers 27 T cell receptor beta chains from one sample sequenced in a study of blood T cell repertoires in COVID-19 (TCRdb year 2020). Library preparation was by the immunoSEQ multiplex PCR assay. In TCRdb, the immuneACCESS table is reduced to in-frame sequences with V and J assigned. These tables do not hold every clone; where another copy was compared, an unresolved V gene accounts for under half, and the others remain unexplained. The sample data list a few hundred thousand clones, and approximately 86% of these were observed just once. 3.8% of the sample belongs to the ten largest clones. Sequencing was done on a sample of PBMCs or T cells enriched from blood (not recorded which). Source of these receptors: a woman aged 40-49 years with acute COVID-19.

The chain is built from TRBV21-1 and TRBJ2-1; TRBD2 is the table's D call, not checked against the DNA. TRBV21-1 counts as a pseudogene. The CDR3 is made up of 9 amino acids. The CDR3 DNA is TGTGCCAGCTCAACTCAGCAGTTCTTC. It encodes CASSTQQFF.

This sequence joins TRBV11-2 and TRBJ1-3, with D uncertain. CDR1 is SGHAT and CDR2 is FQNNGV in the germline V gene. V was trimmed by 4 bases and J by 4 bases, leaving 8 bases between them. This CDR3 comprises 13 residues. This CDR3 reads CASSSPRGNTIYF. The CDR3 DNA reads TGTGCCAGCAGCTCCCCCCGGGGAAACACCATATATTTT.

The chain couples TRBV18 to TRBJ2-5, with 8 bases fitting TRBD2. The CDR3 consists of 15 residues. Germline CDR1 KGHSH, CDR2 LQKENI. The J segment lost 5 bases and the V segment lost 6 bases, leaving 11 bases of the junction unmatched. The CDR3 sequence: CASSPREGPTETQYF. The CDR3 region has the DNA TGTGCCAGCTCCCCTCGGGAGGGGCCGACGGAGACCCAGTACTTC.

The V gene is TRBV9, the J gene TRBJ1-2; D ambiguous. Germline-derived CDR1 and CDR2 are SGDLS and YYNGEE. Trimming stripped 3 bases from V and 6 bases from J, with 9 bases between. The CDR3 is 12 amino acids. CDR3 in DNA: TGTGCCAGCAGCGGAGGGCGAAATGGCTACACCTTC. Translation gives CASSGGRNGYTF.

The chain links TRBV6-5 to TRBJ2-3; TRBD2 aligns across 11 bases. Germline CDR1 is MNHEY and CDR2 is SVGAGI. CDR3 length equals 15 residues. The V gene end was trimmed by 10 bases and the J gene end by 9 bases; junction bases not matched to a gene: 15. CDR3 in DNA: TGTGCCACCACTGGGACTAGCGGAATTGTGGAAACGCAGTATTTT. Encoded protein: CATTGTSGIVETQYF.

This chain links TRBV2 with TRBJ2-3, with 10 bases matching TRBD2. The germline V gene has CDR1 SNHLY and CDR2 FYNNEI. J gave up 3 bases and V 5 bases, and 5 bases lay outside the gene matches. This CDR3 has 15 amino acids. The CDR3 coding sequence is TGTGCCAGCAGTCAAAGGACTAGCGGAACAGATACGCAGTATTTT. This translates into CASSQRTSGTDTQYF.

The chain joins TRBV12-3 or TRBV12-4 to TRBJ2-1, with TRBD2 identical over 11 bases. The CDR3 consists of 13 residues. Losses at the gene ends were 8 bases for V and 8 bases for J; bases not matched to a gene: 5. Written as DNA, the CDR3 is TGTGCCAGCCGGCTAGCGGGAGGCTATGAGCAGTTCTTC. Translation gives CASRLAGGYEQFF.

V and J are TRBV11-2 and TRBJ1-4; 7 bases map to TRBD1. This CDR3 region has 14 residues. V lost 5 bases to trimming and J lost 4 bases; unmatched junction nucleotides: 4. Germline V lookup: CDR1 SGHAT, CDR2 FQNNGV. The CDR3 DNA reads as TGTGCCAGCAGCCCGACAGGGTATAATGAAAAACTGTTTTTT. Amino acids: CASSPTGYNEKLFF.

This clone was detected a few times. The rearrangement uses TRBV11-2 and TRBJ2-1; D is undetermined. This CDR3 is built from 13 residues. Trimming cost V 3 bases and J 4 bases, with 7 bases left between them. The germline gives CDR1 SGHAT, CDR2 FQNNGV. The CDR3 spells CASSLLVYNEQFF. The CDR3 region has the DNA TGTGCCAGCAGCTTGTTAGTTTACAATGAGCAGTTCTTC. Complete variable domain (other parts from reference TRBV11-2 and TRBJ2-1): EAGVAQSPRYKIIEKRQSVAFWCNPISGHATLYWYQQILGQGPKLLIQFQNNGVVDDSQLPKDRFSAERLKGVDSTLKIQPAKLEDSAVYLCASSLLVYNEQFFGPGTRLTVL.

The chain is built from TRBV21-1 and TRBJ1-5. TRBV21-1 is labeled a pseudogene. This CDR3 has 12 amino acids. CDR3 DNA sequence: TGTGCCAGCAGGGGCAGCGGTGAGCCCCAGCATTTT. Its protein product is CASRGSGEPQHF.

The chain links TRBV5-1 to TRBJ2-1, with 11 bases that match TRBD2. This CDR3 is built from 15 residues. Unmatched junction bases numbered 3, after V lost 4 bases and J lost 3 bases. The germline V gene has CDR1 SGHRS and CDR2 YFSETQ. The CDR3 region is CASSIGTSGYNEQFF. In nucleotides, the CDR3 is TGCGCCAGCAGCATCGGGACTAGCGGCTACAATGAGCAGTTCTTC. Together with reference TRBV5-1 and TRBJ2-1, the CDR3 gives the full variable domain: KAGVTQTPRYLIKTRGQQVTLSCSPISGHRSVSWYQQTPGQGLQFLFEYFSETQRNKGNFPGRFSGRQFSNSRSEMNVSTLELGDSALYLCASSIGTSGYNEQFFGPGTRLTVL.

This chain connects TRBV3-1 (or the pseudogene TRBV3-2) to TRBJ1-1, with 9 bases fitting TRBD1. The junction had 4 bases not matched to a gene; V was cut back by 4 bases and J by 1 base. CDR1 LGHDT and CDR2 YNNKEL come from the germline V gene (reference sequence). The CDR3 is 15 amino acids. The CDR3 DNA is TGTGCCAGCAGCCTTGGACAGGGGCAGAACACTGAAGCTTTCTTT. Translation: CASSLGQGQNTEAFF.

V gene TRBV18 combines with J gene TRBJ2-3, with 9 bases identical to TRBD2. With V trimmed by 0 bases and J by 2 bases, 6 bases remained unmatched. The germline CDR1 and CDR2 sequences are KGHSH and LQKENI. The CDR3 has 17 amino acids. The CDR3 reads CASSPPILAGNTDTQYF. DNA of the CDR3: TGTGCCAGCTCACCACCTATCCTAGCGGGAAACACAGATACGCAGTATTTT.

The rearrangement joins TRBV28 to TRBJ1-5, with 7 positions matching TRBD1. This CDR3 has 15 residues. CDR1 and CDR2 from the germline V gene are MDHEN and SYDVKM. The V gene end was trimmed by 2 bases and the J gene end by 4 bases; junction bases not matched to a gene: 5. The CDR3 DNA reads TGTGCCAGCAGTTTACCCGGGACAGTTAATCAGCCCCAGCATTTT. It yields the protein CASSLPGTVNQPQHF.

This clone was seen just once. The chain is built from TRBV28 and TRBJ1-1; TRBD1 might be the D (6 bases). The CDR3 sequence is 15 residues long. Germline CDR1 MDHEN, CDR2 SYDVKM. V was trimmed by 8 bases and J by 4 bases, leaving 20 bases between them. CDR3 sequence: CASLRDRLLSTEAFF. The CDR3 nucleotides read TGTGCCAGCCTCCGAGACAGGTTATTGAGCACTGAAGCTTTCTTT.

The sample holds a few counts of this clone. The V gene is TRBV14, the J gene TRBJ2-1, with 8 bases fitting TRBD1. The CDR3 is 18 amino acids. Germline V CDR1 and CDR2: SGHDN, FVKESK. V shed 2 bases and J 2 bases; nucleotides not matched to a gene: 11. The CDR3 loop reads CASSQLTGVPLPYNEQFF. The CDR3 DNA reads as TGTGCCAGCAGCCAACTGACAGGGGTCCCGCTCCCCTACAATGAGCAGTTCTTC.

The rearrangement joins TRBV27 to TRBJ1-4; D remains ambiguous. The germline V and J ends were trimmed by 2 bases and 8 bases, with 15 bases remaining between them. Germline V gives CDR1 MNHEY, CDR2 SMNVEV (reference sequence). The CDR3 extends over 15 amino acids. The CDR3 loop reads CASSLEAGLREKLFF. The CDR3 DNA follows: TGTGCCAGCAGTTTAGAGGCTGGCCTCCGGGAAAAACTGTTTTTT.

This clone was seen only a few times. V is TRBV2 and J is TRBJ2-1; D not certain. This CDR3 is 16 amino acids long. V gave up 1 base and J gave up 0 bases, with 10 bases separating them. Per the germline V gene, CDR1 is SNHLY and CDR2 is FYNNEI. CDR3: CASSEGAVNSYNEQFF. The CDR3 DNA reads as TGTGCCAGCAGTGAAGGTGCGGTAAACTCCTACAATGAGCAGTTCTTC.

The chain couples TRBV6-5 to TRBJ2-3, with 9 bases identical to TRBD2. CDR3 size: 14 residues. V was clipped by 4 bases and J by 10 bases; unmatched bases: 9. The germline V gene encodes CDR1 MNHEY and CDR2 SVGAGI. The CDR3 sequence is CASSLGLAPLAQYF. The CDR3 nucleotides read TGTGCCAGCAGTTTAGGACTAGCGCCTCTCGCGCAGTATTTT.

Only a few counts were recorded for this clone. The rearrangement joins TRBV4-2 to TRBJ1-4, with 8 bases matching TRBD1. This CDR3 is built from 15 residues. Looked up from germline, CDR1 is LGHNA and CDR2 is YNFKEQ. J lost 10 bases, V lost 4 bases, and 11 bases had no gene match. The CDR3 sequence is CASSRETGASRKLFF. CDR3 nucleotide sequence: TGTGCCAGCAGCCGTGAGACAGGGGCATCCCGAAAACTGTTTTTT.

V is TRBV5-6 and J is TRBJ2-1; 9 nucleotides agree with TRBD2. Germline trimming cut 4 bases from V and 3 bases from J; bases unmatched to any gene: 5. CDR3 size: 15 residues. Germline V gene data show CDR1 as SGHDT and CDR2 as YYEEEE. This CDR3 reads CASSLGAGGYNEQFF. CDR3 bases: TGTGCCAGCAGCCTGGGAGCGGGAGGCTACAATGAGCAGTTCTTC.

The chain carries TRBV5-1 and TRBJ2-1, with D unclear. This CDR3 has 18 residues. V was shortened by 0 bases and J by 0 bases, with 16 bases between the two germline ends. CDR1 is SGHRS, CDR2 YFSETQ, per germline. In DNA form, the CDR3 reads TGCGCCAGCAGCTTGGGCCATAGTTTTGCGAGCTCCTACAATGAGCAGTTCTTC. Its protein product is CASSLGHSFASSYNEQFF. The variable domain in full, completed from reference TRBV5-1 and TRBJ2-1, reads KAGVTQTPRYLIKTRGQQVTLSCSPISGHRSVSWYQQTPGQGLQFLFEYFSETQRNKGNFPGRFSGRQFSNSRSEMNVSTLELGDSALYLCASSLGHSFASSYNEQFFGPGTRLTVL.

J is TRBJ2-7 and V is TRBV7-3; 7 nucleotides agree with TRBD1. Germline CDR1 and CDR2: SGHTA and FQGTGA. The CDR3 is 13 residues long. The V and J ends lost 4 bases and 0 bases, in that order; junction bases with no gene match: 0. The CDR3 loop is CASSWDSSYEQYF. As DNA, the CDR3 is TGTGCCAGCAGCTGGGACAGCTCCTACGAGCAGTACTTC. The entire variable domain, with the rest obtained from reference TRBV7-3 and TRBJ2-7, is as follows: GAGVSQTPSNKVTEKGKYVELRCDPISGHTALYWYRQSLGQGPEFLIYFQGTGAADDSGLPNDRFFAVRPEGSVSTLKIQRTERGDSAVYLCASSWDSSYEQYFGPGTRLTVT.

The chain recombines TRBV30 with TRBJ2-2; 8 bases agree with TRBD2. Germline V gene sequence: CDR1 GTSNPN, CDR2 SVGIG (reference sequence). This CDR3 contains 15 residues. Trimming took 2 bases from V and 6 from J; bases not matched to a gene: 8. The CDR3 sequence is CAWSPGRVVAGELFF. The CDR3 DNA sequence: TGTGCCTGGAGTCCCGGGAGGGTTGTGGCCGGGGAGCTGTTTTTT.

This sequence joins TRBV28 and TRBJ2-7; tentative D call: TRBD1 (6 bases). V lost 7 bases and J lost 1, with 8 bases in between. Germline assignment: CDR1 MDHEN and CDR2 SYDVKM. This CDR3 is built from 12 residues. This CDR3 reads CASTDRSYEQYF. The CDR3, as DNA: TGTGCCAGCACCGACAGGTCCTACGAGCAGTACTTC.

CDR3 sequence (DNA): TGTGCCAGCTCTTCGACCCTGCCAGGGACTGAAGCTTTCTTT. This sequence encodes CASSSTLPGTEAFF. The V gene is TRBV18, the J gene TRBJ1-1; D perhaps matches TRBD1 (5 bases). Trimming pared 6 bases from V and 5 bases from J, leaving 16 bases between. Per germline, CDR1 KGHSH and CDR2 LQKENI. This CDR3 has 14 residues. Supplemented by reference TRBV18 and TRBJ1-1, the full variable domain reads NAGVMQNPRHLVRRRGQEARLRCSPMKGHSHVYWYRQLPEEGLKFMVYLQKENIIDESGMPKERFSAEFPKEGPSILRIQQVVRGDSAAYFCASSSTLPGTEAFFGQGTRLTVV.

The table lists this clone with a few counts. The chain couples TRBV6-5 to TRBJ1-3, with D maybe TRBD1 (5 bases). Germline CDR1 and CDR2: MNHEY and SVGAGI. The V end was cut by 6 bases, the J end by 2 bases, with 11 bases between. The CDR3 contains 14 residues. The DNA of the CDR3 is TGTGCCAGCAGCAGGGATGAGACTGGAAACACCATATATTTT. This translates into CASSRDETGNTIYF.